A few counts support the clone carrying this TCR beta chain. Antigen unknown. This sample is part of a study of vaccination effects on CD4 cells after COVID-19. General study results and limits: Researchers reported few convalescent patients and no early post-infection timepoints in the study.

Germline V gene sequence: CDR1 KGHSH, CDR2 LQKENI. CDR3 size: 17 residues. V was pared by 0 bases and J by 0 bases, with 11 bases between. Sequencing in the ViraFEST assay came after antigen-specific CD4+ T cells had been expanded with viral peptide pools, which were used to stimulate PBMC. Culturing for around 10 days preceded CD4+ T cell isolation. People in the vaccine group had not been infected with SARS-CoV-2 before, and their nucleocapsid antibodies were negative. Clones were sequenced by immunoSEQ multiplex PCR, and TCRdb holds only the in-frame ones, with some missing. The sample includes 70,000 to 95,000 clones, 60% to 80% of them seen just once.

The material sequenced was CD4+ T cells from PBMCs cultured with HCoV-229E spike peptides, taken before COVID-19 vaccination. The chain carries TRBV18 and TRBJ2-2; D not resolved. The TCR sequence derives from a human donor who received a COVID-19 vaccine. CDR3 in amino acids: CASSPPAGSANTGELFF. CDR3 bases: TGTGCCAGCTCACCACCGGCCGGATCCGCGAACACCGGGGAGCTGTTTTTT.